This T cell receptor (beta chain) was recovered during a study of spatial heterogeneity in lung cancer. CDR1 is MNHEY, CDR2 SVGAGI, per germline. V was clipped by 3 bases and J by 2 bases, with 8 bases between them. The CDR3 runs to 13 residues. Via MiXCR, TCRdb re-called the 5' RACE reads, giving one row per CDR3 protein. The repertoire holds about 120,000 distinct CDR3 sequences, with more than 10% as singletons. This clonotype was detected only a few times. As for time point: blood at routine non-recurrence follow-up after resection. Tumor, nontumor lung or frozen PBMC supplied whole RNA, sequenced without sorting.

The chain links TRBV6-5 to TRBJ2-7; no firm D call. This sequence originates from a male donor with early-stage non-small cell lung cancer. This sample comprised PBMCs, obtained at follow-up. CDR3 in amino acids: CASSYGQTYEQYF. DNA for the CDR3: TGTGCCAGCAGTTATGGGCAGACCTACGAGCAGTACTTC.